These T cell receptor beta chains were read from a single sample in a study of shared clonotypes between healthy human individuals. The protocol was immunoSEQ multiplex PCR, while the TCRdb copy is restricted to in-frame clones and leaves out a portion. This sample carries 630,000 or so clones, roughly 98% of them seen once, and the ten largest clones take around 0.3%. The sequenced material came from naive CD8+ T cells sorted from blood. The receptors shown here come from a young man in good health. The CDR3 runs from the conserved cysteine through the conserved F or W. Each record gives: V gene, J gene, D gene, CDR3 protein. The D gene is left open where the match is weak.

v_call: TRBV7-9; j_call: TRBJ1-1; d_call: TRBD1; cdr3_aa: CASTFTGTGLMNTEAFF
v_call: TRBV6-5; j_call: TRBJ2-1; d_call: NA; cdr3_aa: CASSYGGENNEQFF
v_call: TRBV30; j_call: TRBJ2-5; d_call: TRBD2; cdr3_aa: CAWSPGTSGYQETQYF
v_call: TRBV20-1; j_call: TRBJ2-5; d_call: TRBD1; cdr3_aa: CSTNPRQGNF
v_call: TRBV27; j_call: TRBJ2-2; d_call: NA; cdr3_aa: CASRDTLSIGELFF
v_call: TRBV23-1; j_call: TRBJ2-2; d_call: TRBD2; cdr3_aa: CASSQLIGRATEAGVHTGELFF
v_call: TRBV28; j_call: TRBJ1-1; d_call: TRBD1; cdr3_aa: CASSPRGQKEAFF
v_call: TRBV7-2; j_call: TRBJ2-1; d_call: TRBD2; cdr3_aa: CASSGGRRLAGVGDNEQFF
v_call: TRBV9; j_call: TRBJ2-2; d_call: NA; cdr3_aa: CASSVAAGRSTGELFF
v_call: TRBV27; j_call: TRBJ2-1; d_call: TRBD2; cdr3_aa: CASRPRLAGGFNEQFF
v_call: TRBV14; j_call: TRBJ1-2; d_call: NA; cdr3_aa: CASSQARFQGGYTF
v_call: TRBV27; j_call: TRBJ2-5; d_call: TRBD1; cdr3_aa: CASSLLGTEETQYF
v_call: TRBV29-1; j_call: TRBJ2-7; d_call: TRBD2; cdr3_aa: CSVEREFEQYF
v_call: TRBV7-6; j_call: TRBJ2-1; d_call: NA; cdr3_aa: CASSDRAGINEQFF
v_call: TRBV2; j_call: TRBJ1-4; d_call: NA; cdr3_aa: CASSDPRGLEKLFF
v_call: TRBV4-1; j_call: TRBJ1-5; d_call: NA; cdr3_aa: CASSQLSGSAQPQHF
v_call: TRBV19; j_call: TRBJ2-1; d_call: TRBD1; cdr3_aa: CASTPDRGIPYNEQFF
v_call: TRBV4-3; j_call: TRBJ1-2; d_call: NA; cdr3_aa: CASSQDFAQLYTF
v_call: TRBV11-2; j_call: TRBJ2-7; d_call: NA; cdr3_aa: CASSDTAGPYEQYF
v_call: TRBV11-2; j_call: TRBJ2-1; d_call: NA; cdr3_aa: CASSLSELGNEQFF
v_call: TRBV11-3; j_call: TRBJ2-2; d_call: NA; cdr3_aa: CASSPSTGELFF
v_call: TRBV10-3; j_call: TRBJ2-7; d_call: NA; cdr3_aa: CAISDGEQYF
v_call: TRBV7-8; j_call: TRBJ2-3; d_call: NA; cdr3_aa: CASLGRLSTDTQYF
v_call: TRBV7-8; j_call: TRBJ2-1; d_call: NA; cdr3_aa: CASSLRDANNEQFF
v_call: TRBV11-1; j_call: TRBJ2-7; d_call: NA; cdr3_aa: CASSLPGLAARYEQYF
v_call: TRBV18; j_call: TRBJ2-7; d_call: TRBD1; cdr3_aa: CASSPFGTGDFYEQYF